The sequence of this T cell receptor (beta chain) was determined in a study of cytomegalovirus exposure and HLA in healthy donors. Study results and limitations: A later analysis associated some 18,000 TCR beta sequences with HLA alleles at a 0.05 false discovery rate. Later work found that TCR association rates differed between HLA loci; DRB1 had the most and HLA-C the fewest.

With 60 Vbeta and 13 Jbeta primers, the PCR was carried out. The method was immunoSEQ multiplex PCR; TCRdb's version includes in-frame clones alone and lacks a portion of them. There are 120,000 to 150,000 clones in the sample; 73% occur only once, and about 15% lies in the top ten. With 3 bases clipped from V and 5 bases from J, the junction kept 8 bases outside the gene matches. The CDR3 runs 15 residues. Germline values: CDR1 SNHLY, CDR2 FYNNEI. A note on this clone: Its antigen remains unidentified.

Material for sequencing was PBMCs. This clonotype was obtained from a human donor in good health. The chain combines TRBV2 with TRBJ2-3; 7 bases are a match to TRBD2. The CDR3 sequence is CASSDTTGGRDTQYF. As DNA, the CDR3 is TGTGCCAGCAGTGATACGACGGGGGGAAGAGATACGCAGTATTTT. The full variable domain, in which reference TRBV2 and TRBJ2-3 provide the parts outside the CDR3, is EPEVTQTPSHQVTQMGQEVILRCVPISNHLYFYWYRQILGQKVEFLVSFYNNEISEKSEIFDDQFSVERPDGSNFTLKIRSTKLEDSAMYFCASSDTTGGRDTQYFGPGTRLTVL.